Listed here is a single T cell receptor (beta chain). Its antigen remains unknown. Trimming cost V 7 bases and J 0 bases, with 9 bases left between them. This CDR3 has 13 amino acids. Per the germline V gene, CDR1 is ENHRY and CDR2 is SYGVKD. This specimen comes from a study of a mutant IDH1 vaccine in newly diagnosed glioma. Across the study: The treated group averaged 40.4 years old and was about 62% male, roughly 38% female. Patients had received radiotherapy, temozolomide, or both previously, most receiving both. Study results and limitations: Pseudoprogression apparently lacked any relation to changes in top peripheral T cell clonotypes. Overall, about 92% of patients had vaccine-induced immune responses.

Some clones are missing from TCRdb's copy, which holds only in-frame ones; the method was immunoSEQ multiplex PCR. The table lists some 30,000 clones, about 73% of them singletons. This sample's time point: week 11, during vaccination. Topical imiquimod accompanied each vaccine dose, which consisted of 300 ug of mutant IDH1 20-mer peptide. The input for sequencing was PBMCs, taken from a glioma patient whose treatment included an IDH1 peptide vaccine. The receptor was derived from a man aged 25-45 years with glioma. The V gene is TRBV10-3, the J gene TRBJ1-1; perhaps TRBD1 as D (5 bases). The CDR3: CAITQGMNTEAFF. CDR3 in DNA: TGTGCCATCACCCAGGGCATGAACACTGAAGCTTTCTTT.